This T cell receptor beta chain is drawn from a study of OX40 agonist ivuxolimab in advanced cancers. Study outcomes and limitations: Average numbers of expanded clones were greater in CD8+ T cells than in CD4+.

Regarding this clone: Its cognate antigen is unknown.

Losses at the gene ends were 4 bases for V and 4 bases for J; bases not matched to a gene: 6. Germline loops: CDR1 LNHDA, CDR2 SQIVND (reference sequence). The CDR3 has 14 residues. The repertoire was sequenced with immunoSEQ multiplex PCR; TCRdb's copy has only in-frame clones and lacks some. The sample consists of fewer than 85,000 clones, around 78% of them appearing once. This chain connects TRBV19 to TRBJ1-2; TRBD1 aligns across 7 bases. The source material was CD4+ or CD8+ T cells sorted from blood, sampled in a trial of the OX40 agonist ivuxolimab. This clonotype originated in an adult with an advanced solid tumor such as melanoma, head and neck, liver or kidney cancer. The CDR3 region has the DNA TGTGCCAGTAGTACTCAGGGGGGGAGCTATGGCTACACCTTC. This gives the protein CASSTQGGSYGYTF.